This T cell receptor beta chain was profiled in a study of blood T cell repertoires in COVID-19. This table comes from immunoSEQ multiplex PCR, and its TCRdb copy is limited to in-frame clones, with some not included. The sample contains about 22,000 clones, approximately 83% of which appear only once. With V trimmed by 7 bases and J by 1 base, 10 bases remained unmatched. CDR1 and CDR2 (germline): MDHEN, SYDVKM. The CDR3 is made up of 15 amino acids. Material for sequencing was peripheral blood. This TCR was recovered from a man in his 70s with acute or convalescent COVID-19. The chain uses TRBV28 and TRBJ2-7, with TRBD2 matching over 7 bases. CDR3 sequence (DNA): TGTGCCAGCAACGGACGGGACTACCTATCCTACGAGCAGTACTTC. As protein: CASNGRDYLSYEQYF.